The 12 T cell receptor beta chains given below trace back to one sample, sequenced in a study of shared clonotypes between healthy human individuals. Clones were sequenced by immunoSEQ multiplex PCR, and TCRdb holds only the in-frame ones, with some missing. The data contain about 2.4 million clones, over 85% of them singletons. Source material: naive CD4+ T cells from PBMCs. Noted subset: CD45RA+ positively selected. The source of these receptors is a man between 18 and 29 years old in good health. Some clones in this sample may be carry-over from other donors' samples.

In the case of this clone: The sample holds other DNA sequences that translate to the same CDR3. The chain recombines TRBV5-4 with TRBJ1-1; no firm D call. V gave up 4 bases and J gave up 1 base, with 5 bases separating them. This CDR3 has 12 amino acids. Germline CDR1 and CDR2: SGHNT and YYREEE (reference sequence). CDR3 region: CASSGANTEAFF. CDR3 DNA: TGTGCCAGCAGCGGAGCGAACACTGAAGCTTTCTTT.

The chain couples TRBV28 to TRBJ2-2, with 8 bases lining up with TRBD2. The junction had 4 bases not matched to a gene; V was cut back by 6 bases and J by 4 bases. CDR3 length: 14 amino acids. In germline, CDR1 is MDHEN, CDR2 SYDVKM. The chain's CDR3 is CASSGAGVTGELFF. Here the CDR3 DNA reads TGTGCCAGCAGCGGAGCGGGAGTCACCGGGGAGCTGTTTTTT.

Here the CDR3 DNA reads TGTGCCAGCTCACCGGGGCAGGGGGAGGGGCAGCCCCAGCATTTT. Translated, it gives CASSPGQGEGQPQHF. The rearrangement links TRBV18 to TRBJ1-5; 7 bases agree with TRBD1. The CDR3 covers 15 residues. V was clipped by 3 bases and J by 7 bases; unmatched bases: 9. Germline lookup yields CDR1 KGHSH and CDR2 LQKENI.

This chain connects TRBV5-6 to TRBJ2-1, with 7 bases that match TRBD1. Germline trimming cut 2 bases from V and 14 bases from J; bases unmatched to any gene: 10. The V gene's germline CDR1 is SGHDT and CDR2 YYEEEE. CDR3 length equals 13 residues. CDR3 in DNA: TGTGCCAGCAGCTTTAAAGACAGGGATGGAAAGTTCTTC. The encoded protein is CASSFKDRDGKFF. The variable domain in full, completed from reference TRBV5-6 and TRBJ2-1, reads DAGVTQSPTHLIKTRGQQVTLRCSPKSGHDTVSWYQQALGQGPQFIFQYYEEEERQRGNFPDRFSGHQFPNYSSELNVNALLLGDSALYLCASSFKDRDGKFFGPGTRLTVL.

Remarks on this clone: In the same sample, other DNA sequences code for this CDR3. The V call is TRBV5-1, the J call TRBJ1-5, with a tentative D call TRBD1 (5 bases). The CDR3 loop spans 15 amino acids. In germline, CDR1 is SGHRS, CDR2 YFSETQ. Trimming took off 0 bases at V and 2 bases at J, with 9 bases between the two ends. CDR3 DNA sequence: TGCGCCAGCAGCTTGGACGTGGGGGGCAATCAGCCCCAGCATTTT. Its translation: CASSLDVGGNQPQHF.

The chain links TRBV25-1 to TRBJ1-6; a possible D gene is TRBD1 (6 bases). V was pared by 4 bases and J by 9 bases, with 13 bases between. Germline V gives CDR1 MGHDK, CDR2 SYGVNS. The CDR3 totals 14 residues. The CDR3 region is CASSGQATLSPLHF. DNA of the CDR3: TGTGCCAGCAGTGGACAGGCGACCCTTTCACCCCTCCACTTT.

The chain carries TRBV27 and TRBJ1-1; 8 bases match TRBD1. The CDR3 runs 18 residues. Trimming took 0 bases from V and 1 from J; bases not matched to a gene: 10. CDR1 and CDR2 from the germline V gene are MNHEY and SMNVEV (reference sequence). CDR3 protein: CASSLSPGQAGSNTEAFF. The CDR3 bases are TGTGCCAGCAGTTTATCACCGGGACAGGCGGGCTCGAACACTGAAGCTTTCTTT.

The chain combines TRBV5-1 with TRBJ1-1, with D hard to call. Germline loops: CDR1 SGHRS, CDR2 YFSETQ. This CDR3 has 13 amino acids. Trimming cost V 0 bases and J 7 bases, with 10 bases left between them. Written as DNA, the CDR3 is TGCGCCAGCAGCTTGGGGGAGCGGCTTGAAGCTTTCTTT. Translating it yields CASSLGERLEAFF.

The chain carries TRBV5-1 and TRBJ1-4; the D gene is possibly TRBD1 (6 bases). Trimming removed 8 bases from V and 2 bases from J, with 13 bases in between. The CDR3 spans 14 residues. The germline V gene encodes CDR1 SGHRS and CDR2 YFSETQ. CDR3 sequence (DNA): TGCGCCAGTCGTACAGGGTCGACTAATGAAAAACTGTTTTTT. This codes for CASRTGSTNEKLFF.

The genes are TRBV7-9 and TRBJ2-3; D assignment may be TRBD1 or TRBD2 (5 bases each). This CDR3 contains 15 residues. The V and J ends lost 5 bases and 6 bases respectively, with 18 bases between them. Germline loops: CDR1 SEHNR, CDR2 FQNEAQ (reference sequence). This CDR3 reads CASSGGNLVTDTQYF. The CDR3 DNA reads as TGTGCCAGCAGCGGGGGTAATTTGGTAACGGATACGCAGTATTTT.

The chain uses TRBV5-4 and TRBJ2-3, with TRBD2 matching over 7 bases. This CDR3 contains 18 residues. The V and J ends lost 1 base and 1 base, in that order; junction bases with no gene match: 12. Germline V lookup: CDR1 SGHNT, CDR2 YYREEE (reference sequence). CDR3 sequence: CASSLRASGPWGTDTQYF. The CDR3 nucleotides read TGTGCCAGCAGCTTGAGGGCTAGCGGTCCTTGGGGCACAGATACGCAGTATTTT.

The chain links TRBV30 to TRBJ2-5, with D uncertain. Germline CDR1 and CDR2: GTSNPN and SVGIG (reference sequence). This CDR3 has 16 residues. V was trimmed by 2 bases and J by 1 base, leaving 17 bases between them. CDR3 DNA sequence: TGTGCCTGGAGTCCTACGCTTCGTAGACCCCAAGAGACCCAGTACTTC. The encoded protein is CAWSPTLRRPQETQYF.